This T cell receptor (beta chain) came from a study of vaccination and CD4 T cells after COVID-19. The sample's treatment: approximately nine-day PBMC culture with coronavirus spike peptide pools or control peptides (ViraFEST assay). In this sample, this clonotype turned up a few times. Its specificity is not known. Scientists ran DNA taken from cultured CD4+ T cells through the Oncomine TCR Beta short-read assay for sequencing. MiXCR, applied by TCRdb to the PCR reads, yields one record per CDR3 protein. The repertoire consists of about 15,000 distinct CDR3 sequences, with 50% to 60% occurring once and the leading ten covering about 4.5%. Germline V gives CDR1 LNHNV, CDR2 YYDKDF (reference sequence). This CDR3 comprises 14 residues. V lost 0 bases, J lost 2 bases, and 7 bases lay in between.

The sample here was CD4+ T cells from blood, cultured in vitro, taken before SARS-CoV-2 vaccination. The source is a human donor who had recovered from COVID-19. The rearrangement uses TRBV15 and TRBJ1-1; D call uncertain. CDR3 amino acids: CATSRDTANTEAFF. CDR3 bases: TGTGCCACCAGCAGAGATACGGCTAACACTGAAGCTTTCTTT. Variable domain in full (rest from reference TRBV15 and TRBJ1-1): DAMVIQNPRYQVTQFGKPVTLSCSQTLNHNVMYWYQQKSSQAPKLLFHYYDKDFNNEADTPDNFQSRRPNTSFCFLDIRSPGLGDTAMYLCATSRDTANTEAFFGQGTRLTVV.